These T cell receptor beta chains were read from a single sample in a study of regulatory T cells in long-lasting Graves disease. TCRdb used MiXCR to reprocess the multiplex PCR reads, holding one entry per CDR3 protein. The sample consists of about 370,000 distinct CDR3 sequences, around 15% of them appearing once. The specimen was peripheral blood mononuclear cells (PBMCs), collected at new diagnosis, from a patient treated with antithyroid drugs. Every receptor here comes from a female donor with Graves disease. Both conserved end residues are trimmed from each CDR3. D genes are given only for firm matches.

cdr3_aa	d_call	v_call	j_call
ASSTGQTNTEAF	TRBD1	TRBV5-1	TRBJ1-1
SVLSRVDGYT	-	TRBV29-1	TRBJ1-2
ASSQTSSTRETQY	-	TRBV7-3	TRBJ2-5
ASSQLTSNTDTQY	TRBD2	TRBV16	TRBJ2-3
AWSVKGTYNEQF	-	TRBV30	TRBJ2-1
ASSPGTPEQY	-	TRBV7-9	TRBJ2-7
ASERTVEATEAF	-	TRBV19	TRBJ1-1
ASSPSGQGHEPQH	TRBD1	TRBV5-1	TRBJ1-5
ASRNGQGGGYT	TRBD1	TRBV3-1	TRBJ1-2
SANYEQY	-	TRBV20-1	TRBJ2-7
ASSQSVAGGISYNEQF	TRBD2	TRBV3-1	TRBJ2-1
SVDSTGGGYT	-	TRBV29-1	TRBJ1-2
ATSRGSGAYEQY	-	TRBV15	TRBJ2-7
ASSRDRAAVEQY	TRBD1	TRBV7-2	TRBJ2-7
ASRVDRSVGQPQH	TRBD1	TRBV19	TRBJ1-5
SAGRRLQNTEAF	-	TRBV20-1	TRBJ1-1
ATSVRQGLEQF	TRBD1	TRBV24-1	TRBJ2-1
AIRETAGVYGYT	-	TRBV10-3	TRBJ1-2
ASNKFFGGDYNEQF	TRBD2	TRBV7-9	TRBJ2-1
ASSHGTVISGNTIY	TRBD1	TRBV4-1	TRBJ1-3
ATSAATGAGANVLT	-	TRBV15	TRBJ2-6
ASSSTSGLRQTYEQY	TRBD2	TRBV6-1	TRBJ2-7
ASSQDLADNEQF	-	TRBV14	TRBJ2-1
ASRSLTAPDTQY	-	TRBV12-3/TRBV12-4	TRBJ2-3
ASRTLAGGPYNEQF	TRBD2	TRBV11-2	TRBJ2-1
ASSPRTGHNQETQY	-	TRBV12-3/TRBV12-4	TRBJ2-5
ASSPGDGGQLGEAF	-	TRBV18	TRBJ1-1
ASSHDTYNEQF	-	TRBV6-2/TRBV6-3	TRBJ2-1
ASSPRTRSYEQY	-	TRBV7-9	TRBJ2-7
ASSLVGQVANEQF	TRBD1	TRBV5-1	TRBJ2-1
SAISPSGVTDTQY	-	TRBV20-1	TRBJ2-3
ASSDKGSGTDTQY	-	TRBV2	TRBJ2-3
ASSLGQNTDTQY	-	TRBV7-3	TRBJ2-3